The rows below give T cell receptor beta chains drawn from one sample of a study of graft-versus-host responses after intestinal transplantation. Generated by immunoSEQ multiplex PCR, the TCRdb table keeps only in-frame clones and is missing some. The data show some 70,000 clones, around 90% seen once. Their antigen targets remain unknown. The sample consisted of unstimulated CD8+ T cells sorted from spleen or lymph node cells, taken before transplant. The source of these receptors is a human donor who was the organ donor for an intestinal transplant. Each CDR3 is given with its conserved first and last residue. D genes are given only for firm matches. Clone size is not always given. Where it is, it says once, few, many or a class for expanded clones.

j_call d_call v_call clone_size cdr3_aa cdr3_nt
TRBJ1-2 - TRBV6-1 - CASSSINGYTF TGTGCCAGCAGCAGTATAAATGGCTACACCTTC
TRBJ2-7 TRBD1 TRBV7-9 once CAVGGSSYEQYF TGTGCCGTAGGGGGCTCCTCCTACGAGCAGTACTTC
TRBJ2-2 - TRBV4-2 - CASSQEGEVTGELFF TGTGCCAGCAGCCAAGAGGGGGAGGTCACCGGGGAGCTGTTTTTT
TRBJ1-2 - TRBV7-9 few CASRLQGHDGYTF TGTGCCAGCAGGTTACAGGGCCACGACGGCTACACCTTC
TRBJ2-3 - TRBV6-1 - CARATDTQYF TGTGCCAGAGCCACAGATACGCAGTATTTT
TRBJ2-7 - TRBV27 - CASSPSGGGGPTYEQYF TGTGCCAGCAGTCCGTCTGGGGGCGGGGGCCCCACCTACGAGCAGTACTTC
TRBJ2-7 TRBD1 TRBV19 - CASRDRGVYEQYF TGTGCCAGCCGTGACAGGGGAGTCTACGAGCAGTACTTC
TRBJ2-1 TRBD1 TRBV7-9 - CASSPRQGQANEQFF TGTGCCAGCAGCCCCCGACAGGGGCAGGCAAATGAGCAGTTCTTC
TRBJ1-6 - TRBV6-1 - CASSGRAGDNSPLHF TGTGCCAGCAGTGGTCGGGCAGGGGATAATTCACCCCTCCACTTT
TRBJ2-5 TRBD1 TRBV10-3 - CAISEKVPGQQETQYF TGTGCCATCAGTGAGAAAGTTCCGGGACAGCAAGAGACCCAGTACTTC
TRBJ2-2 - TRBV27 - CASSPSGVWHTGELFF TGTGCCAGCAGCCCGTCCGGGGTATGGCACACCGGGGAGCTGTTTTTT
TRBJ1-1 - TRBV7-9 - CASSLFRGTEAFF TGTGCCAGCAGCCTTTTCAGGGGCACTGAAGCTTTCTTT
TRBJ2-7 TRBD2 TRBV7-9 few CASSLPQGSGGSYEQYF TGTGCCAGCAGCTTACCGCAGGGTAGCGGGGGATCCTACGAGCAGTACTTC
TRBJ1-6 - TRBV6-5 few CASSAAGFHSPLHF TGTGCCAGCAGTGCGGCAGGGTTCCACTCACCCCTCCACTTT
TRBJ2-1 - TRBV27 - CASGWNNEQFF TGTGCCAGCGGGTGGAACAATGAGCAGTTCTTC
TRBJ2-7 - TRBV23-1 - CASSQGSGSYEQYF TGCGCCAGCAGTCAAGGTTCGGGCTCCTACGAGCAGTACTTC
TRBJ1-2 TRBD1 TRBV2 - CASEPRDRGVGAYGYTF TGTGCCAGCGAACCTCGGGACAGGGGAGTAGGTGCCTATGGCTACACCTTC
TRBJ2-7 - TRBV28 - CASSLNPGDPSYEQYF TGTGCCAGCAGTTTAAACCCAGGGGATCCCTCCTACGAGCAGTACTTC
TRBJ1-4 - TRBV2 - CASSEARLGVSYREKLFF TGTGCCAGCAGTGAAGCCAGGCTCGGGGTCTCGTACAGAGAAAAACTGTTTTTT
TRBJ2-7 - TRBV28 - CASSLFPFRYEQYF TGTGCCAGCAGTTTATTCCCTTTTAGGTACGAGCAGTACTTC
TRBJ2-1 - TRBV9 few CASSEHGGEAPYNEQFF TGTGCCAGCAGCGAGCACGGCGGGGAAGCCCCCTACAATGAGCAGTTCTTC
TRBJ1-4 - TRBV30 - CAWIKSATNEKLFF TGTGCCTGGATCAAGTCTGCCACTAATGAAAAACTGTTTTTT
TRBJ1-1 TRBD1 TRBV5-1 - CASSPDRVSTEAFF TGCGCCAGCAGCCCCGACAGGGTGAGCACTGAAGCTTTCTTT
TRBJ2-7 TRBD1 TRBV14 - CASSQGDRSSYEQYF TGTGCCAGCAGCCAAGGGGACAGGAGCTCCTACGAGCAGTACTTC